These 6 T cell receptor beta chains were sequenced from one sample in a study of blood T cell repertoires in COVID-19 (dated by TCRdb to 2020 to 2022). The library was made by the immunoSEQ multiplex PCR assay. TCRdb retrieved this table from immuneACCESS and kept in-frame rearrangements only. Not all clones are present; in checked studies, unresolved V genes account for under half, and no reason is known for the remainder. This sample lists 100,000 to 120,000 clones; 65% to 90% were detected once. The top ten clonotypes cover approximately 15% of the sample. Sequenced sample: peripheral blood. The receptor set was obtained from a woman aged 55-75 years with acute or convalescent COVID-19.

This clone was observed a few times. The sample has other DNA sequences that encode this CDR3 too. The chain links TRBV7-9 to TRBJ2-7; D unclear. The V gene lost 4 bases and the J gene lost 0 bases, with 4 bases spanning the gap. This CDR3 is built from 12 residues. Germline CDR1 reads SEHNR; CDR2 reads FQNEAQ (reference sequence). The CDR3 sequence is CASSSSSYEQYF. Here the CDR3 DNA reads TGTGCCAGCAGCTCGAGCTCCTACGAGCAGTACTTC.

V and J are TRBV10-3 and TRBJ1-1; D is perhaps TRBD1 (6 bases). The CDR3 is 16 amino acids. The V gene lost 0 bases and the J gene lost 5 bases, with 16 bases spanning the gap. Germline loops: CDR1 ENHRY, CDR2 SYGVKD. The CDR3 spells CAISESAQGLGTEAFF. The CDR3 DNA follows: TGTGCCATCAGTGAGTCGGCTCAGGGGTTGGGAACTGAAGCTTTCTTT.

V and J are TRBV11-2 and TRBJ2-7; 8 nucleotides align to TRBD1. Germline CDR1 reads SGHAT; CDR2 reads FQNNGV. The CDR3 sequence is 15 residues long. With 3 bases clipped from V and 2 bases from J, the junction kept 6 bases outside the gene matches. The CDR3 loop reads CASSFVATGAYEQYF. The CDR3 nucleotides read TGTGCCAGCAGCTTTGTGGCGACAGGGGCCTACGAGCAGTACTTC.

The chain recombines TRBV14 with TRBJ2-2; 7 bases fit TRBD1. The CDR3 extends over 17 amino acids. V dropped 4 bases and J dropped 5; count of bases not matched to a gene: 13. CDR1 is SGHDN, CDR2 FVKESK, per germline. The CDR3 spells CASSRSRTGGRTGELFF. CDR3 nucleotide sequence: TGTGCCAGCAGCCGTAGCAGGACAGGCGGAAGGACCGGGGAGCTGTTTTTT.

This clone occurred a few times. J is TRBJ1-2 and V is TRBV30; no reliable D call. CDR1 GTSNPN and CDR2 SVGIG come from the germline V gene (reference sequence). This CDR3 is 13 amino acids long. V was shortened by 0 bases and J by 7 bases, with 12 bases between the two germline ends. The CDR3 DNA follows: TGTGCCTGGAGTGTACAATCTCCCCTTGGCTACACCTTC. Its protein is CAWSVQSPLGYTF.

The rearrangement joins TRBV10-3 to TRBJ1-1; 10 bases are shared with TRBD1. Germline CDR1 reads ENHRY; CDR2 reads SYGVKD. V shed 6 bases, J shed 2 bases, and the junction held 6 bases outside the gene matches. This CDR3 spans 15 amino acids. This CDR3 is CAISGQGGVNTEAFF. The CDR3 DNA reads as TGTGCCATCAGCGGACAGGGGGGTGTTAACACTGAAGCTTTCTTT.